This is a list of T cell receptor beta chains from one sample in a study of blood T cells in healthy people across ages. TCRdb fed the 5' RACE reads into MiXCR, producing one record per CDR3 protein. This sample carries 980,000 or so distinct CDR3 sequences, 40% to 60% of them seen once, and the ten largest clones take roughly an eighth. The sequencing input was blood. The receptors originated from a man aged 30 to 39 in good health. Both conserved end residues are part of each CDR3. D genes are given only for firm matches. Rows give clone size only sometimes, using once, few, many, or a class for an expanded clone.

DNA	CDR3	length	size	J	D	V
TGCAGTGCTAGAAGGCTAGTCAGAAATGAGCAGTTCTTC	CSARRLVRNEQFF	13	.	TRBJ2-1	.	TRBV20-1
TGTGCCAGCAACCAATACAGGGAAGCTCAGCCCCAGCATTTT	CASNQYREAQPQHF	14	.	TRBJ1-5	.	TRBV6-1
TGTGCCATCAGTGCTCGGGACAGAGATAGCAATCAGCCCCAGCATTTT	CAISARDRDSNQPQHF	16	.	TRBJ1-5	TRBD1	TRBV10-3
TGTGCCAGCAGCCATCTAGCGGGGGGGCCCGATACGCAGTATTTT	CASSHLAGGPDTQYF	15	many	TRBJ2-3	TRBD2	TRBV3-1
TGTACCAGCAGCTTCTCAGACAGGGGAAAAGATACGCAGTATTTT	CTSSFSDRGKDTQYF	15	.	TRBJ2-3	TRBD1	TRBV11-2
TGTGCCACCAGACTAGACAATGAGCAGTTCTTC	CATRLDNEQFF	11	.	TRBJ2-1	.	TRBV24-1
TGTGCCAGCTCACCAAAAACTAGCGGAGACCAAGAGACCCAGTACTTC	CASSPKTSGDQETQYF	16	.	TRBJ2-5	TRBD2	TRBV18
TGTGCCAGCAGCGGTCCGGGACAGGTACAAGAGACCCAGTACTTC	CASSGPGQVQETQYF	15	.	TRBJ2-5	TRBD1	TRBV7-9
TGTGCCAGCAGTTCTCTCGTGGGGGATACGCAGTATTTT	CASSSLVGDTQYF	13	few	TRBJ2-3	.	TRBV2
TGTGCCAGCAGCTCACGGGGCTCATACGACGGCTACACCTTC	CASSSRGSYDGYTF	14	few	TRBJ1-2	.	TRBV7-2
TGTGCCAGCGGAGACTCTTATGAGCAGTTCTTC	CASGDSYEQFF	11	few	TRBJ2-1	.	TRBV7-9
TGTGCCAGCAGTTATGCCCAGGGGGCCTACAATGAGCAGTTCTTC	CASSYAQGAYNEQFF	15	.	TRBJ2-1	TRBD1	TRBV6-5
TGTGCCAGCAGCCAATTGGGCCTTGGGACAGGGATTACCAATGAGCAGTTCTTC	CASSQLGLGTGITNEQFF	18	few	TRBJ2-1	TRBD1	TRBV5-6
TGCAGTGCTGCCCAGATACGGGTCGCTAACTATGGCTACACCTTC	CSAAQIRVANYGYTF	15	few	TRBJ1-2	.	TRBV20-1
TGTGCCAGCAGCTTAACTAGGGGGGCTCGGGACGAGCAGTACTTC	CASSLTRGARDEQYF	15	.	TRBJ2-7	.	TRBV7-2
TGTGCCAGCAGTTCTAGCGGGGGGGCTGTCTACAATGAGCAGTTCTTC	CASSSSGGAVYNEQFF	16	.	TRBJ2-1	TRBD2	TRBV7-9
TGTACCAGCAAAGTTTACAGGGGGCCCAATCAGCCCCAGCATTTT	CTSKVYRGPNQPQHF	15	.	TRBJ1-5	TRBD1	TRBV12-3/TRBV12-4
TGCGCCAGCAGCCGGGAGGACAGTGAGCAGTTCTTC	CASSREDSEQFF	12	.	TRBJ2-1	.	TRBV5-1
TGTGCCAGCGGCTTGGAACAGGGGGCAACCAAAAACATTCAGTACTTC	CASGLEQGATKNIQYF	16	.	TRBJ2-4	TRBD1	TRBV6-2/TRBV6-3
TGTGCCAGCAGCTTGTTCAATGAGCAGTTCTTC	CASSLFNEQFF	11	many	TRBJ2-1	.	TRBV7-2
TGTGCCAGCAGCTTGGACAGTCGAAATTCACCCCTCCACTTT	CASSLDSRNSPLHF	14	once	TRBJ1-6	.	TRBV5-4
TGCAGTGCTAGTCGAGCAGGGACCTACGAGCAGTACTTC	CSASRAGTYEQYF	13	.	TRBJ2-7	.	TRBV20-1
TGCAGTGTTCTAGCGGGGGCCAGAAGCTCCTACAATGAGCAGTTCTTC	CSVLAGARSSYNEQFF	16	once	TRBJ2-1	TRBD2	TRBV20-1
TGTGCCAGCAGGAAGGTGGCAGGGCCGAACAATGGGCAGTTCTTC	CASRKVAGPNNGQFF	15	.	TRBJ2-1	.	TRBV6-1
TGTGCCAGCAGCCAAGAAGACAGGGGACATGAGCAGTTCTTC	CASSQEDRGHEQFF	14	.	TRBJ2-1	TRBD1	TRBV3-1
TGCGTCAGCAGCCAACTTCCGGGACAGAATTACTACGAGCAGTACTTC	CVSSQLPGQNYYEQYF	16	.	TRBJ2-7	TRBD1	TRBV4-1
TGCGCCAGCAGCCAAGATAGGTGGCAGGGCGGTCAGCCCCAGCATTTT	CASSQDRWQGGQPQHF	16	.	TRBJ1-5	.	TRBV4-3
TGTGCCAGCAGTTCGCAGTCTTCGGTGACTGAAGCTTTCTTT	CASSSQSSVTEAFF	14	many	TRBJ1-1	.	TRBV12-3/TRBV12-4
TGTGCCAGCAGTTCCCAGCTCGGGGGGACGGGGGGAGATACGCAGTATTTT	CASSSQLGGTGGDTQYF	17	.	TRBJ2-3	TRBD2	TRBV12-3/TRBV12-4
TGTGCCAGCAGGTGGACGGGAGAGACCCAGTACTTC	CASRWTGETQYF	12	.	TRBJ2-5	.	TRBV12-3/TRBV12-4
TGTGCCAGCAGCCCATGGAGGGAGTACACTGAAGCTTTCTTT	CASSPWREYTEAFF	14	.	TRBJ1-1	.	TRBV7-6
TGTGCCAGCAGCTTACCGTCGACCTACGAGCAGTACTTC	CASSLPSTYEQYF	13	many	TRBJ2-7	.	TRBV13
TGTGCCAGCACTAAGACCCTCACAGATACGCAGTATTTT	CASTKTLTDTQYF	13	.	TRBJ2-3	.	TRBV6-2/TRBV6-3
TGTGCCAGCAGCGATCAGAACCAAGAGACCCAGTACTTC	CASSDQNQETQYF	13	.	TRBJ2-5	.	TRBV9
TGCAGCGTTGGGCGGACTAGCGGGGGAAGTGAGCAGTTCTTC	CSVGRTSGGSEQFF	14	few	TRBJ2-1	TRBD2	TRBV29-1
TGTGCCAGCAGCGTAGAAGGGACAGGGGCTCAATATGGCTACACCTTC	CASSVEGTGAQYGYTF	16	.	TRBJ1-2	TRBD1	TRBV9
TGCAGTGCCGCAGGGACGGGCAACACCGGGGAGCTGTTTTTT	CSAAGTGNTGELFF	14	few	TRBJ2-2	.	TRBV20-1
TGTGCCAGCAGTGTGCAGGGTTCCACAAACTATGGCTACACCTTC	CASSVQGSTNYGYTF	15	.	TRBJ1-2	.	TRBV28
TGTGCCACCAGTGGTGAGGACAGGGATGAAGTCTATGGCTACACCTTC	CATSGEDRDEVYGYTF	16	once	TRBJ1-2	TRBD1	TRBV24-1
TGTGCCAGCAGCCCTCCGACAGGGGGGGCTTTCTTT	CASSPPTGGAFF	12	.	TRBJ1-1	TRBD1	TRBV12-3/TRBV12-4
TGTGCCGGCAGTGGGGGGGTTTACATCTCCTACGAGCAGTACTTC	CAGSGGVYISYEQYF	15	.	TRBJ2-7	TRBD2	TRBV6-1
TGCAGTGCTAGATCCGGGACTAGCGCGCAACTACAGTTCTTC	CSARSGTSAQLQFF	14	once	TRBJ2-1	TRBD2	TRBV20-1
TGTGCCAGCAGCAGGGATTTTGATACGCAGTATTTT	CASSRDFDTQYF	12	.	TRBJ2-3	.	TRBV25-1
TGCAGTGCTAGGGGCGGGGCGGCCTACAATGAGCAGTTCTTC	CSARGGAAYNEQFF	14	once	TRBJ2-1	.	TRBV20-1
TGCTGTGCTGCGGACAGCCGCGCCTCCAATCAGCCCCAGCATTTT	CCAADSRASNQPQHF	15	.	TRBJ1-5	.	TRBV20-1
TGCAGTGCTAGAGTCACATCCAGGACAGGGGGAGAAGGCTACACCTTC	CSARVTSRTGGEGYTF	16	.	TRBJ1-2	TRBD1	TRBV20-1
TGTGCCAGCAGCCCCCCGGGACAGTCGCTCAATGAGCAGTTCTTC	CASSPPGQSLNEQFF	15	few	TRBJ2-1	TRBD1	TRBV28
TGCGCCAGCAGGAGACAGGAGAACACTGAAGCTTTCTTT	CASRRQENTEAFF	13	few	TRBJ1-1	.	TRBV5-1
TGTGCCAGCCTTTTTAGCGGCCAAGAGACCCAGTACTTC	CASLFSGQETQYF	13	few	TRBJ2-5	.	TRBV7-2
TGTGCCAGCAGCAAGGACCCTCACTGGGAGACCCAGTACTTC	CASSKDPHWETQYF	14	.	TRBJ2-5	.	TRBV12-3/TRBV12-4
TGTGCCAGCAGGATGCTAGCGGGGGGAGATACGCAGTATTTT	CASRMLAGGDTQYF	14	few	TRBJ2-3	TRBD2	TRBV12-3/TRBV12-4
TGCGCCAGCAGCTTGTCACAAGTTTCGAACAATGAGCAGTTCTTC	CASSLSQVSNNEQFF	15	.	TRBJ2-1	.	TRBV5-1
TGTGCCAGCAGCACCGGACAGGGTCATAATTCACCCCTCCACTTT	CASSTGQGHNSPLHF	15	.	TRBJ1-6	TRBD1	TRBV3-1
TGCAGTGCCCCGGTGGGAGGGGACTACGAGCAGTACTTC	CSAPVGGDYEQYF	13	.	TRBJ2-7	TRBD2	TRBV20-1
TGCGCCAGCAGTAGACTACAGCGGGCGGAAGGGGTCAATGAGCAGTTCTTC	CASSRLQRAEGVNEQFF	17	.	TRBJ2-1	.	TRBV5-1